This passage covers 21 T cell receptor beta chains from one sample sequenced in a study of blood T cell repertoires in COVID-19. TCRdb keeps only in-frame clones here, not all; method: immunoSEQ multiplex PCR. The sample has 470,000 or so clones; roughly 85% are singletons. Specimen: PBMCs or T cells enriched from blood (not recorded which). Receptors originate from a woman aged 18-30 years with acute COVID-19.

This chain uses TRBV7-9 with TRBJ1-3, with 7 bases fitting TRBD1. The CDR3 spans 18 residues. V was pared by 6 bases and J by 0 bases, with 14 bases of the junction left unmatched. Germline CDR1 is SEHNR and CDR2 is FQNEAQ (reference sequence). The CDR3 DNA follows: TGTGCCAGCAGTTACGACAACAGACAGGGAAGCTCTGGAAACACCATATATTTT. It translates to CASSYDNRQGSSGNTIYF. Full variable domain (rest looked up from reference TRBV7-9 and TRBJ1-3): DTGVSQNPRHKITKRGQNVTFRCDPISEHNRLYWYRQTLGQGPEFLTYFQNEAQLEKSRLLSDRFSAERPKGSFSTLEIQRTEQGDSAMYLCASSYDNRQGSSGNTIYFGEGSWLTVV.

The V gene is TRBV25-1, the J gene TRBJ2-2, with 8 bases fitting TRBD2. CDR3 length equals 16 residues. The germline CDR1 and CDR2 sequences are MGHDK and SYGVNS. Trimming took 8 bases from V and 3 from J; bases not matched to a gene: 11. CDR3 sequence: CASGAGASGHTGELFF. The CDR3 DNA sequence: TGTGCCAGCGGAGCCGGGGCTAGCGGGCACACCGGGGAGCTGTTTTTT.

This chain links TRBV5-4 with TRBJ2-3; maybe TRBD2 (5 bases). V dropped 3 bases and J dropped 1 base, with 9 bases sitting between them. The germline gives CDR1 SGHNT, CDR2 YYREEE (reference sequence). The CDR3 has 14 residues. The CDR3 DNA reads as TGTGCCAGCAGCTACGGGATAGGCACAGATACGCAGTATTTT. As protein: CASSYGIGTDTQYF. Drawing the rest from reference TRBV5-4 and TRBJ2-3, the complete variable domain is ETGVTQSPTHLIKTRGQQVTLRCSSQSGHNTVSWYQQALGQGPQFIFQYYREEENGRGNFPPRFSGLQFPNYSSELNVNALELDDSALYLCASSYGIGTDTQYFGPGTRLTVL.

V gene TRBV19 combines with J gene TRBJ1-6, with 10 nucleotides matching TRBD1. The length of the CDR3 is 20 residues. V was pared by 4 bases and J by 6 bases, with 18 bases of the junction left unmatched. Germline loops: CDR1 LNHDA, CDR2 SQIVND (reference sequence). DNA for the CDR3: TGTGCCAGTAGTAACTCCCCCGGGACAGGGGCGTCGGATTTTAATTCACCCCTCCACTTT. This encodes CASSNSPGTGASDFNSPLHF.

This sequence joins TRBV3-1 (or the pseudogene TRBV3-2) and TRBJ2-5; tentatively, D is TRBD1 (7 bases). This CDR3 has 16 amino acids. The V gene's germline CDR1 is LGHDT and CDR2 YNNKEL (reference sequence). Trimming removed 0 bases from V and 4 bases from J, with 15 bases in between. Here the CDR3 reads CASSQDSAGQLETQYF. CDR3 DNA sequence: TGTGCCAGCAGCCAAGATTCGGCGGGACAGTTAGAGACCCAGTACTTC.

This chain joins TRBV29-1 and TRBJ2-1; 15 nucleotides align to TRBD2. Trimming cost V 4 bases and J 13 bases; bases outside gene matches: 5. CDR3 length: 13 amino acids. The germline V gene has CDR1 SQVTM and CDR2 ANQGSEA. The CDR3 DNA sequence: TGCAGCGTTGGGACTAGCGGGGGGGAAAAACAGTTCTTC. It encodes CSVGTSGGEKQFF.

This clone came up a few times. V gene TRBV7-9 combines with J gene TRBJ1-5; tentatively, D is TRBD1 (5 bases). The CDR3 runs to 14 residues. Germline CDR1 reads SEHNR; CDR2 reads FQNEAQ (reference sequence). V was cut by 6 bases and J by 1 base, with 10 bases left in between. The CDR3 DNA is TGTGCCAGCAGTACTCAGGGAAGCAATCAGCCCCAGCATTTT. This encodes CASSTQGSNQPQHF.

The chain has TRBV7-9 and TRBJ2-5; D may be TRBD2 (5 bases). The CDR3 is made up of 15 amino acids. Germline CDR1 and CDR2: SEHNR and FQNEAQ (reference sequence). The ends were cut back, 4 bases at V and 5 bases at J, with 17 bases in the middle. CDR3 nucleotides: TGTGCCAGCAGCTCGGGGATAGTGGAGGTGGAGACCCAGTACTTC. Its protein product is CASSSGIVEVETQYF.

This chain links TRBV9 with TRBJ2-7, with 9 bases identical to TRBD2. V lost 3 bases to trimming and J lost 3 bases; unmatched junction nucleotides: 7. Germline V gene data show CDR1 as SGDLS and CDR2 as YYNGEE. This CDR3 is built from 15 residues. The CDR3 DNA reads as TGTGCCAGCAGCGCCCTCGGGACTAGCCTCTACGAGCAGTACTTC. Encoded protein: CASSALGTSLYEQYF.

This chain joins TRBV6-6 and TRBJ2-7, with TRBD1 matching over 12 bases. There are 14 residues in the CDR3. V lost 6 bases and J lost 5; bases outside the gene matches: 5. CDR1 is MNHNY, CDR2 SVGAGI, per germline (reference sequence). CDR3 bases: TGTGCCAGCAGACTGGGACAGGGGGCGAACGAGCAGTACTTC. Protein sequence: CASRLGQGANEQYF.

As concerns this clone: This sample includes further DNA sequences coding for the same CDR3. The gene calls are TRBV12-3 or TRBV12-4 and TRBJ1-2; D is unclear. Deletions cut 0 bases from V and 7 bases from J, with 6 bases between. The CDR3 covers 12 residues. CDR3 DNA: TGTGCCAGCAGTTTAGCCCGGGGTGGCTACACCTTC. Translation gives CASSLARGGYTF.

The rearrangement uses TRBV12-5 and TRBJ2-7, with 7 positions matching TRBD1. With V trimmed by 3 bases and J by 3 bases, 2 bases remained unmatched. Germline lookup yields CDR1 LGHNT and CDR2 FRNRAP. This CDR3 has 13 residues. CDR3 amino acids: CASGFGTDYEQYF. In DNA, the CDR3 is TGTGCTAGTGGTTTTGGGACAGACTACGAGCAGTACTTC.

The chain has TRBV5-4 and TRBJ1-1; no clear D gene. The V gene's germline CDR1 is SGHNT and CDR2 YYREEE (reference sequence). This CDR3 region has 14 residues. With 4 bases removed from V and 0 bases from J, the gap between germline ends came to 10 bases. The CDR3 spells CASSQLALNTEAFF. DNA of the CDR3: TGTGCCAGCAGCCAGCTAGCCTTGAACACTGAAGCTTTCTTT.

J is TRBJ2-1 and V is TRBV6-5; 7 nucleotides align to TRBD1. V trimming: 6 bases; J trimming: 8 bases; junction bases outside the gene matches: 13. CDR3 size: 15 residues. Germline-derived CDR1 and CDR2 are MNHEY and SVGAGI. CDR3 sequence: CASRATGYGVYEQFF. Here the CDR3 DNA reads TGTGCCAGCAGAGCGACAGGGTACGGAGTTTATGAGCAGTTCTTC.

The rearrangement joins TRBV4-1 to TRBJ2-1, with a tentative D call TRBD1 (6 bases). The CDR3 is 16 amino acids. Trimming shortened V by 4 bases and J by 0 bases, and 13 bases separated the two germline ends. CDR1 and CDR2 (germline): MGHRA, YSYEKL. CDR3: CASSLGQTLSYNEQFF. CDR3 bases: TGCGCCAGCAGCCTAGGACAGACCCTCTCCTACAATGAGCAGTTCTTC.

This sequence joins TRBV2 and TRBJ1-3; no reliable D call. CDR3 size: 14 residues. CDR1 and CDR2 (germline): SNHLY, FYNNEI. Trimming shortened V by 3 bases and J by 4 bases, and 10 bases separated the two germline ends. CDR3 in amino acids: CASSERIAGNTIYF. The CDR3 DNA reads as TGTGCCAGCAGTGAGAGGATTGCAGGAAACACCATATATTTT. The whole variable domain, remainder taken from reference TRBV2 and TRBJ1-3, is EPEVTQTPSHQVTQMGQEVILRCVPISNHLYFYWYRQILGQKVEFLVSFYNNEISEKSEIFDDQFSVERPDGSNFTLKIRSTKLEDSAMYFCASSERIAGNTIYFGEGSWLTVV.

V is TRBV3-1 (or the pseudogene TRBV3-2) and J is TRBJ1-2, with D maybe TRBD1 (5 bases). The CDR3 covers 17 residues. V was clipped by 1 base and J by 6 bases, with 21 bases between them. Germline V CDR1 and CDR2: LGHDT, YNNKEL (reference sequence). CDR3 sequence reads: CASSQVGLPWGPDGYTF. For the CDR3, the DNA is TGTGCCAGCAGCCAAGTGGGACTCCCTTGGGGCCCAGATGGCTACACCTTC.

This clone was counted a single time. V and J are TRBV2 and TRBJ1-1, with 8 bases identical to TRBD1. CDR3 length equals 14 residues. The V gene end was trimmed by 8 bases and the J gene end by 5 bases; junction bases not matched to a gene: 10. In germline, CDR1 is SNHLY, CDR2 FYNNEI. CDR3 bases: TGTGCCAGCCGATCGCAGGGGGCGCGGACTGAAGCTTTCTTT. Encoded protein: CASRSQGARTEAFF.

This chain uses TRBV11-2 with TRBJ2-6, with D unclear. CDR1 is SGHAT and CDR2 is FQNNGV in the germline V gene. This CDR3 region has 13 residues. Trimming pared 2 bases from V and 12 bases from J, leaving 11 bases between. The CDR3 region has the DNA TGTGCCAGCAGCTTATACAGCCCCGCCGTCCTGACTTTC. Translating gives CASSLYSPAVLTF. Variable domain in full (rest from reference TRBV11-2 and TRBJ2-6): EAGVAQSPRYKIIEKRQSVAFWCNPISGHATLYWYQQILGQGPKLLIQFQNNGVVDDSQLPKDRFSAERLKGVDSTLKIQPAKLEDSAVYLCASSLYSPAVLTFGAGSRLTVL.

This rearrangement joins TRBV5-1 to TRBJ1-2, with 11 bases aligning to TRBD1. This CDR3 is 16 amino acids long. Germline V gene sequence: CDR1 SGHRS, CDR2 YFSETQ. J gave up 4 bases and V 4 bases, and 9 bases lay outside the gene matches. CDR3 loop: CASSPGQGGDLYGYTF. The DNA for the CDR3 is TGCGCCAGCAGCCCGGGACAGGGGGGAGACCTCTATGGCTACACCTTC.

The chain combines TRBV3-1 (or the pseudogene TRBV3-2) with TRBJ1-1, with D possibly being TRBD1 (6 bases). Trimming removed 2 bases from V and 10 bases from J, with 14 bases in between. This CDR3 region has 13 residues. Germline CDR1 and CDR2: LGHDT and YNNKEL (reference sequence). As DNA, the CDR3 is TGTGCCAGCAGCCAATTGAGTACAGGGTCAGCTTTCTTT. The encoded protein is CASSQLSTGSAFF.